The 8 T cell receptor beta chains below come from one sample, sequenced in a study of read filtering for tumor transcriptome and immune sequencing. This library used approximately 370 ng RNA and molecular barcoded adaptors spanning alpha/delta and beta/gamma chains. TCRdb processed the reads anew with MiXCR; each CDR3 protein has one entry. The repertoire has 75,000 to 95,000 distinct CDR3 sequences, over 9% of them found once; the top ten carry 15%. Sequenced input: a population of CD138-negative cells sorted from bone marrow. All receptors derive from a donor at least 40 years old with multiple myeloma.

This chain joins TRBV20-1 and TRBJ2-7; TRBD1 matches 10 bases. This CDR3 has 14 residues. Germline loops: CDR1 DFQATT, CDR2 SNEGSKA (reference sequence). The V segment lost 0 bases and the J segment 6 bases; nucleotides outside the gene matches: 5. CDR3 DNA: TGCAGTGCTAGAGATGGGACAGGGGTACCCGAGCAGTACTTC. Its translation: CSARDGTGVPEQYF.

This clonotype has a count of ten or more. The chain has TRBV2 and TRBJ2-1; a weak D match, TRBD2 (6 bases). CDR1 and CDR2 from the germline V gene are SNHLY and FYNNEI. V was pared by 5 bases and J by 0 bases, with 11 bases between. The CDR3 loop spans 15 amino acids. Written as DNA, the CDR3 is TGTGCCAGCAGTCGGGACTTGAGCTCCTACAATGAGCAGTTCTTC. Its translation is CASSRDLSSYNEQFF.

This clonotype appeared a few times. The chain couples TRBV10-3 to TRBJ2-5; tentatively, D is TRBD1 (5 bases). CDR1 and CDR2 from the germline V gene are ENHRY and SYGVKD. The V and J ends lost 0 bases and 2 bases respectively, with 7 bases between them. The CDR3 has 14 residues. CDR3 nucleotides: TGTGCCATCAGTGAGTCTACAGGACAAGAGACCCAGTACTTC. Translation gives CAISESTGQETQYF.

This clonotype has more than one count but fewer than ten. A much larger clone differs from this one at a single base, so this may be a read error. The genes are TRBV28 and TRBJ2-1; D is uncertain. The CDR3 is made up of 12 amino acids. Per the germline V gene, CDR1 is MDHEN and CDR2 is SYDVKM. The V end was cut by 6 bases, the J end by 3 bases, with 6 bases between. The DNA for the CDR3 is TGTGCCAGCAGCCCTAACTACAATGAGCAGTTCTTC. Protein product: CASSPNYNEQFF.

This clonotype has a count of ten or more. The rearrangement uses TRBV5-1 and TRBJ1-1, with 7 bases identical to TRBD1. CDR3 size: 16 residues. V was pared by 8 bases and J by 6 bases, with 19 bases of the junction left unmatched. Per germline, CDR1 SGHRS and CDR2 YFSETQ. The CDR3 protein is CASRINQRGQLAEAFF. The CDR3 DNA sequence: TGCGCCAGTCGGATAAACCAGAGGGGACAGCTCGCTGAAGCTTTCTTT.

The CDR3 loop reads CASSRPEAGEETQYF. For the CDR3, the DNA is TGTGCCAGCAGCCGACCCGAAGCGGGAGAAGAGACCCAGTACTTC. The chain is built from TRBV7-9 and TRBJ2-5; 8 bases are shared with TRBD2. Germline loops: CDR1 SEHNR, CDR2 FQNEAQ (reference sequence). There are 15 residues in the CDR3. V gave up 5 bases and J gave up 3 bases; unmatched junction bases: 8. The entire variable domain, with the rest obtained from reference TRBV7-9 and TRBJ2-5, is as follows: DTGVSQNPRHKITKRGQNVTFRCDPISEHNRLYWYRQTLGQGPEFLTYFQNEAQLEKSRLLSDRFSAERPKGSFSTLEIQRTEQGDSAMYLCASSRPEAGEETQYFGPGTRLLVL.

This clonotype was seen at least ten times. The CDR3 loop is CAISSSGGEEKLFF. CDR3 nucleotide sequence: TGTGCCATCAGTTCGTCAGGGGGGGAAGAAAAACTGTTTTTT. This rearrangement joins TRBV10-3 to TRBJ1-4; TRBD1 matches 7 bases. The CDR3 has 14 amino acids. Trimming took 5 bases from V and 8 from J; bases not matched to a gene: 8. CDR1 is ENHRY, CDR2 SYGVKD, per germline.

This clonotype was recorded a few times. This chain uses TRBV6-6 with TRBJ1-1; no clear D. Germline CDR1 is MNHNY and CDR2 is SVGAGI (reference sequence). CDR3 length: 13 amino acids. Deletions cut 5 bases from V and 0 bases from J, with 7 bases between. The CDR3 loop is CASSEEVNTEAFF. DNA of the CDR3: TGTGCCAGCAGTGAGGAAGTGAACACTGAAGCTTTCTTT.